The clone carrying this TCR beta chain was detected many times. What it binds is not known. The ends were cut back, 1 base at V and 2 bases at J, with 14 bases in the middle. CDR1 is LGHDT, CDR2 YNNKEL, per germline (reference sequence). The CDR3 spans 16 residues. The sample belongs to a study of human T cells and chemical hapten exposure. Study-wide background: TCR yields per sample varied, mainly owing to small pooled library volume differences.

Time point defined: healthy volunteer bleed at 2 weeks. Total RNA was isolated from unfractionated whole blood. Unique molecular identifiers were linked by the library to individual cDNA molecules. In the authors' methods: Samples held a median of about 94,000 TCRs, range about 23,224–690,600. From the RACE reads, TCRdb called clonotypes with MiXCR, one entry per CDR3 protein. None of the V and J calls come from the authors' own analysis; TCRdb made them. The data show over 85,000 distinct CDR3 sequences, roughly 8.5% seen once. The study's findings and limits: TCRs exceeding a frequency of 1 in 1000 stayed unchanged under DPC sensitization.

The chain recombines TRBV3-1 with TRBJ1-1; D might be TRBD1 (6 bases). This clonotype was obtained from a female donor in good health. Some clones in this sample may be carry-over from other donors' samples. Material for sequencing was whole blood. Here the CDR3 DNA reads TGTGCCAGCAGCCAAGTCAAGGGGGTGAGAAACACTGAAGCTTTCTTT. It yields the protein CASSQVKGVRNTEAFF.